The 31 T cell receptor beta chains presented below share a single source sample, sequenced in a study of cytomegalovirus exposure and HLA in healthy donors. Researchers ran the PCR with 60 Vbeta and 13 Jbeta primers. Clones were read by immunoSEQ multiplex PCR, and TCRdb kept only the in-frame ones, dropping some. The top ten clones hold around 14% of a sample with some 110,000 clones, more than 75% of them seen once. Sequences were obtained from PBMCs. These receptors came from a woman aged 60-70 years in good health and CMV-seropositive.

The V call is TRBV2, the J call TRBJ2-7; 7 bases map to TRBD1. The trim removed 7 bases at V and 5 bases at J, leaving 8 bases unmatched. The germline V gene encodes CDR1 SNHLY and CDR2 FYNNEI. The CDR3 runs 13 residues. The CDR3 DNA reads TGTGCCAGCATTCGGGACAGCTCTGACGAGCAGTACTTC. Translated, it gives CASIRDSSDEQYF.

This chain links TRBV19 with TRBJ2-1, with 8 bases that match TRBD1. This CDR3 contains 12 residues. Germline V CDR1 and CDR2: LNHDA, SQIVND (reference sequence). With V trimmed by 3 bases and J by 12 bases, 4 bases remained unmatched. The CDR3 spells CASSMTGEVQFF. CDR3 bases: TGTGCCAGTAGTATGACAGGGGAGGTGCAGTTCTTC.

The CDR3 protein is CASSKRAAGLRAGTDTQYF. CDR3 bases: TGTGCCAGTAGTAAACGGGCGGCGGGGTTAAGGGCGGGCACAGATACGCAGTATTTT. This rearrangement joins TRBV19 to TRBJ2-3; D perhaps matches TRBD2 (6 bases). The germline V gene encodes CDR1 LNHDA and CDR2 SQIVND (reference sequence). The V end lost 4 bases, the J end lost 1 base, and 24 bases lay between the germline ends. The CDR3 runs to 19 residues.

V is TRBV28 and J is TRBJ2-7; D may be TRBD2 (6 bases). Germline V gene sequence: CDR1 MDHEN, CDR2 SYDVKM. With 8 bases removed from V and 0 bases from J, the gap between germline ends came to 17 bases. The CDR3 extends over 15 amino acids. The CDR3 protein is CASRPPDGSSYEQYF. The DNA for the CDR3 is TGTGCCAGCCGACCCCCGGACGGGAGCTCCTACGAGCAGTACTTC.

The CDR3 sequence is CASSPPGTGYNYTF. CDR3 sequence (DNA): TGTGCCAGCTCACCTCCCGGGACAGGGTATAACTACACCTTC. The chain couples TRBV18 to TRBJ1-2; 9 positions agree with TRBD1. The CDR3 contains 14 residues. CDR1 is KGHSH, CDR2 LQKENI, per germline. After removal of 3 bases from V and 10 bases from J, the junction contained 9 bases not matched to a gene.

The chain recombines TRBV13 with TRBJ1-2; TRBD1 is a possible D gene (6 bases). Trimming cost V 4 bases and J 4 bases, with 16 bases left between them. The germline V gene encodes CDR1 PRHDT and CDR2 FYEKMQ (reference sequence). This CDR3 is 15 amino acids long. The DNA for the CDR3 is TGTGCCAGCAGCTCCCAGGGGCAGGGAGCCTATGGCTACACCTTC. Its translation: CASSSQGQGAYGYTF.

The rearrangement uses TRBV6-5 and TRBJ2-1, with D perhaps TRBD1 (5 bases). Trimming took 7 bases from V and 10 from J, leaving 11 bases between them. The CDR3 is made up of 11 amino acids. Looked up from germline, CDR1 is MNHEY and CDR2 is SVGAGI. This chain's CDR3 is CASTAGREQFF. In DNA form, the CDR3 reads TGTGCCAGCACCGCAGGGCGGGAGCAGTTCTTC.

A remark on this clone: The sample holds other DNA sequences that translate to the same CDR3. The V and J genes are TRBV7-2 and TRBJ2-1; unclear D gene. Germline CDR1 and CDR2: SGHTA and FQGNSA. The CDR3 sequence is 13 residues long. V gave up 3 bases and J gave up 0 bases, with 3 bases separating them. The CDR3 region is CASSLSSYNEQFF. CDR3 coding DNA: TGTGCCAGCAGCTTGAGCTCCTACAATGAGCAGTTCTTC.

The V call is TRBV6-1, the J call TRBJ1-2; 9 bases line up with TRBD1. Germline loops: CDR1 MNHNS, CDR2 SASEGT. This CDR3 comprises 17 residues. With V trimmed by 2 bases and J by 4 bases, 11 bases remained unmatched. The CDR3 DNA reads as TGTGCCAGCAGTGAACTGGGGACAGGGAATGGAGGCTATGGCTACACCTTC. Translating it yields CASSELGTGNGGYGYTF.

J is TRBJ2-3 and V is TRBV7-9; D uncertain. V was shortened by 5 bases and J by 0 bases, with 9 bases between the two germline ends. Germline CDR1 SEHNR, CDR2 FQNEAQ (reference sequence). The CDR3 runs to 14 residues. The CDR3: CASSNLVSTDTQYF. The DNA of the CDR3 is TGTGCCAGCAGCAACCTAGTTAGCACAGATACGCAGTATTTT.

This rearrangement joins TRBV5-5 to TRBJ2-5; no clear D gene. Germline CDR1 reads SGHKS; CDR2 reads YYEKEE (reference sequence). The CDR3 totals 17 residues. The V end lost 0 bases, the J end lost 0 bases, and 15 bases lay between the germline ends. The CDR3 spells CASSLGLSSSYQETQYF. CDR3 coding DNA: TGTGCCAGCAGCTTGGGGTTAAGCTCTTCGTACCAAGAGACCCAGTACTTC.

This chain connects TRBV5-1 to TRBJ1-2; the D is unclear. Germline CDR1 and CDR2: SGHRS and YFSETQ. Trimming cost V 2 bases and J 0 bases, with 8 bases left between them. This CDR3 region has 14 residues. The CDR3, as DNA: TGCGCCAGCAGCTTACAGAACCCTAACTATGGCTACACCTTC. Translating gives CASSLQNPNYGYTF.

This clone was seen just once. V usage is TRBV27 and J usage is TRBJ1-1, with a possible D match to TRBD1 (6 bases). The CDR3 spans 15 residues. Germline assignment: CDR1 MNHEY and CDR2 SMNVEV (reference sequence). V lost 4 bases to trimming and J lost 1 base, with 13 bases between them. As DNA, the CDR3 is TGTGCCAGCAGTTATGGGGGGGCCGGGAACACTGAAGCTTTCTTT. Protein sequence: CASSYGGAGNTEAFF.

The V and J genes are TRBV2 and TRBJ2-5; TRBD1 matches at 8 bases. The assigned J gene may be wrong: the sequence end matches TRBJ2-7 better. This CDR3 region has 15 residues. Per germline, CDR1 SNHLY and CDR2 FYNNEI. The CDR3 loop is CASSEVSWTGHEQYF. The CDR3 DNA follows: TGTGCCAGCAGTGAAGTATCTTGGACAGGGCACGAGCAGTACTTC.

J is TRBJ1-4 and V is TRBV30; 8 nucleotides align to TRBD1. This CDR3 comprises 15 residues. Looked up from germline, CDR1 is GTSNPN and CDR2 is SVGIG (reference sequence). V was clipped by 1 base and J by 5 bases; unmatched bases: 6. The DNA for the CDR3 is TGTGCCTGGAGTGAGACCGGGACAGGCAATGAAAAACTGTTTTTT. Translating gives CAWSETGTGNEKLFF.

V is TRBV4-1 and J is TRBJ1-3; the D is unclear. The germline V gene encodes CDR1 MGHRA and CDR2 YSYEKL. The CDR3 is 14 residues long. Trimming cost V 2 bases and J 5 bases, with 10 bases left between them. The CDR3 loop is CASSQSLRRNTIYF. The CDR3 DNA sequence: TGCGCCAGCAGCCAATCCCTCAGGAGAAACACCATATATTTT.

The CDR3 DNA sequence: TGTGCCAGCAGCCCAGGACAGGGTGAAGGCTACACCTTC. Its protein product is CASSPGQGEGYTF. This sequence joins TRBV7-3 and TRBJ1-2; TRBD1 matches at 8 bases. This CDR3 region has 13 residues. J gave up 8 bases and V 5 bases, and 7 bases lay outside the gene matches. CDR1 is SGHTA and CDR2 is FQGTGA in the germline V gene.

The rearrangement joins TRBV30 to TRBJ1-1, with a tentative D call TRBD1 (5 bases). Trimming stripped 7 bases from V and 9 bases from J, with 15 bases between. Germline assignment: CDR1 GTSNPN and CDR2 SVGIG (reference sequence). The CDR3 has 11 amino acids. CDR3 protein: CASPGGGKAFF. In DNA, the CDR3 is TGTGCCTCGCCTGGGGGGGGGAAAGCTTTCTTT. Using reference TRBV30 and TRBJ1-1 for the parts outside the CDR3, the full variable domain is SQTIHQWPATLVQPVGSPLSLECTVEGTSNPNLYWYRQAAGRGLQLLFYSVGIGQISSEVPQNLSASRPQDRQFILSSKKLLLSDSGFYLCASPGGGKAFFGQGTRLTVV.

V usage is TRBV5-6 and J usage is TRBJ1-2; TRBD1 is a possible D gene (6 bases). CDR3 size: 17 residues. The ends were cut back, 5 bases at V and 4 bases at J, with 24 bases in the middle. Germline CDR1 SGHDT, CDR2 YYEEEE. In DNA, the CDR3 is TGTGCCAGCAGTCAACCTGGGGATCAGGGGCTTTTCTATGGCTACACCTTC. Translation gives CASSQPGDQGLFYGYTF.

The CDR3 reads CASSLSWERNEQFF. CDR3 DNA sequence: TGTGCCAGCAGCTTAAGCTGGGAGCGCAATGAGCAGTTCTTC. The V and J genes are TRBV7-8 and TRBJ2-1; a possible D gene is TRBD2 (5 bases). Germline V gene sequence: CDR1 SGHVS, CDR2 FQNEAQ. Deletions cut 2 bases from V and 6 bases from J, with 11 bases between. The CDR3 sequence is 14 residues long.

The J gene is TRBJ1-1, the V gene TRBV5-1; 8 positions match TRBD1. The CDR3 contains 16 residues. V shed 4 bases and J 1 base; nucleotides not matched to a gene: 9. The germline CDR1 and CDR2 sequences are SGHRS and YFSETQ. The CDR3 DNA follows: TGCGCCAGCAGCGTAGGAACGGGACAGGAGAACACTGAAGCTTTCTTT. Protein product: CASSVGTGQENTEAFF.

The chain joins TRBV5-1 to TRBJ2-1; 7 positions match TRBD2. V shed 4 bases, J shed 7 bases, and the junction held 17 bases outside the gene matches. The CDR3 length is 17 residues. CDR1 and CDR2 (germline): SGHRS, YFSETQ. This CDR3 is CASSPESVGGAGNEQFF. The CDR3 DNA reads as TGCGCCAGCAGCCCGGAGAGTGTGGGAGGGGCTGGGAATGAGCAGTTCTTC.

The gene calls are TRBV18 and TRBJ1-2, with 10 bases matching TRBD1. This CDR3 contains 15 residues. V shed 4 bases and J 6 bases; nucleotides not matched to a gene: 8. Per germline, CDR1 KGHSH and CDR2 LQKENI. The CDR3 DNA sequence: TGTGCCAGCTCACGACCGGGACAGGGGAGTGATGGCTACACCTTC. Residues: CASSRPGQGSDGYTF.

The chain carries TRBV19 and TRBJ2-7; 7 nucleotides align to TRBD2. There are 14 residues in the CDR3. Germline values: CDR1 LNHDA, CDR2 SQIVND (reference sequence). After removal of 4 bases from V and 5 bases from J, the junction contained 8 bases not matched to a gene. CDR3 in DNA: TGTGCCAGTAGTAGGGGCGCGGGAGTAGACGAGCAGTACTTC. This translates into CASSRGAGVDEQYF. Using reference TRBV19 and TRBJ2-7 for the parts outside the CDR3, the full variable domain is DGGITQSPKYLFRKEGQNVTLSCEQNLNHDAMYWYRQDPGQGLRLIYYSQIVNDFQKGDIAEGYSVSREKKESFPLTVTSAQKNPTAFYLCASSRGAGVDEQYFGPGTRLTVT.

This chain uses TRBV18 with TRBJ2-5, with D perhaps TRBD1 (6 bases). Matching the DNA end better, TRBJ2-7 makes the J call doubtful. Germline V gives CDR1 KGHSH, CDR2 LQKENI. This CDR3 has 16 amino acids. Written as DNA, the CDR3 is TGTGCCAGCTCATCCTGGCCCCCGGGACAAATCTACGAGCAGTACTTC. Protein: CASSSWPPGQIYEQYF.

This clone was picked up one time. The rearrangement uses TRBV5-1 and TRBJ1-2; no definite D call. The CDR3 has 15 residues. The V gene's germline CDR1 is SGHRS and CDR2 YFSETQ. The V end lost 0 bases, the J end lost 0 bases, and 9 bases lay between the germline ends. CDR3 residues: CASSLVGSSNYGYTF. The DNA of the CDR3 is TGCGCCAGCAGCTTGGTGGGCAGCTCTAACTATGGCTACACCTTC.

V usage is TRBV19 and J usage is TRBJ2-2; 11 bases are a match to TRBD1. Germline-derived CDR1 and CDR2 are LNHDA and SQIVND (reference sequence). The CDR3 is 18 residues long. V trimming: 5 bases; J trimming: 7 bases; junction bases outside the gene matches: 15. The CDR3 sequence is CASSLYPSGQGADGELFF. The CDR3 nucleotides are TGTGCCAGTAGTCTATACCCCTCCGGACAGGGGGCTGACGGGGAGCTGTTTTTT.

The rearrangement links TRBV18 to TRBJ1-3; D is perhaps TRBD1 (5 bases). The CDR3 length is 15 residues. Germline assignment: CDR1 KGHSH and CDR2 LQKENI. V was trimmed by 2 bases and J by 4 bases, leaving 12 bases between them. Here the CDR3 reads CASSPVAGKGNTIYF. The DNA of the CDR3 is TGTGCCAGCTCACCAGTGGCAGGGAAAGGAAACACCATATATTTT.

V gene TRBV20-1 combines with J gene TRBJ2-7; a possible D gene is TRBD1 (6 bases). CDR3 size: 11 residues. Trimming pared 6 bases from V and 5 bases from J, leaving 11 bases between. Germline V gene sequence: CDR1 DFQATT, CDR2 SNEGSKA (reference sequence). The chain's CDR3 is CSARGRDEQYF. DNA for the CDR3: TGCAGTGCCAGGGGTAGGGACGAGCAGTACTTC.

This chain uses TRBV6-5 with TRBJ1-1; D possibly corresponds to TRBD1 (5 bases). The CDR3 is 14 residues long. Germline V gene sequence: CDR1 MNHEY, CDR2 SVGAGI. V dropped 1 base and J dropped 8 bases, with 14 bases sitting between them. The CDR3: CASSYLGSSGEAFF. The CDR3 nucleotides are TGTGCCAGCAGTTACTTGGGCAGTTCAGGGGAAGCTTTCTTT.

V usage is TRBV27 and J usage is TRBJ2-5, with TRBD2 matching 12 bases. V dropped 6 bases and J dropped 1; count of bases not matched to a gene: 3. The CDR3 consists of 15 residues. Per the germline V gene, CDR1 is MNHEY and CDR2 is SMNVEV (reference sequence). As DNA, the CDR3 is TGTGCCAGCAGCGGACTAGCGGGACTCCAAGAGACCCAGTACTTC. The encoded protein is CASSGLAGLQETQYF.